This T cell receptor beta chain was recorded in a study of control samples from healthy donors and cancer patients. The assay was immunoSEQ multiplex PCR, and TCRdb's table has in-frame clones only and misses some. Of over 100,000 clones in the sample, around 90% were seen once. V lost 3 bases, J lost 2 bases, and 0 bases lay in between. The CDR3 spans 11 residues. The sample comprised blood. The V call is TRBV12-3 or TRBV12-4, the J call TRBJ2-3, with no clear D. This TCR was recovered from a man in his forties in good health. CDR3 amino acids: CASSFTDTQYF. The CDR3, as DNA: TGTGCCAGCAGTTTCACAGATACGCAGTATTTT.